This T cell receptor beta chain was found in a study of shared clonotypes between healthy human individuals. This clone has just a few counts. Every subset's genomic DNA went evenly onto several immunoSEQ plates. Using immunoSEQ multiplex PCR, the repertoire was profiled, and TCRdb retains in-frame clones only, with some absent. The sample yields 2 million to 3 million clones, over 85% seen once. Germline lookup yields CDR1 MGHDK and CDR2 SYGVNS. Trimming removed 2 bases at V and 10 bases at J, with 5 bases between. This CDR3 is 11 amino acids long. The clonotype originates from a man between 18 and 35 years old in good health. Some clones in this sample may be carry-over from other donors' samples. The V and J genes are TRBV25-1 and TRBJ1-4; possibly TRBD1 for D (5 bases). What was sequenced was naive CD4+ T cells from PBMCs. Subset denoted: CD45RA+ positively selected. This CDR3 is CASSEDRKLFF. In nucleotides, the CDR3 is TGTGCCAGCAGTGAAGACAGAAAACTGTTTTTT.